This section outlines one TCR beta chain sequence together with its context. Assay: immunoSEQ multiplex PCR; the TCRdb copy retains only in-frame clones and omits some. The sample holds approximately 220,000 clones, roughly four fifths seen once. The record originates from a study of blood T cell repertoires in COVID-19. Germline V CDR1 and CDR2: SGHNT, YYREEE (reference sequence). CDR3 size: 15 residues. Trimming took 4 bases from V and 7 from J; bases not matched to a gene: 8. V and J are TRBV5-4 and TRBJ1-1; TRBD1 aligns across 12 bases. The sample was peripheral blood. This TCR was sampled from a woman aged 25 to 39 who had recovered from COVID-19. CDR3 in DNA: TGTGCCAGCAGCCCCAGGGACAGGGGGCAGGTTGAAGCTTTCTTT. It encodes CASSPRDRGQVEAFF.